The 27 T cell receptor beta chains below come from one sample, sequenced in a study of CD8+ T cells in alopecia areata. Extracted from the samples, RNA was reverse transcribed into cDNA to serve as the sequencing template. The repertoire was sequenced with immunoSEQ multiplex PCR; TCRdb's copy has only in-frame clones and lacks some. The sample contains over 150,000 clones, less than 70% of which appear only once. The treatment: oral pan-JAK inhibitor, 5-10 mg twice daily. The sequences come from CD8+ T cells sorted from blood, collected at week 24, from a patient treated with tofacitinib. These receptors all come from a human donor with alopecia areata.

The rearrangement joins TRBV4-1 to TRBJ2-7; no clear D. Germline assignment: CDR1 MGHRA and CDR2 YSYEKL. The CDR3 is made up of 15 amino acids. V gave up 1 base and J gave up 0 bases, with 10 bases separating them. CDR3 sequence (DNA): TGCGCCAGCAGCCAAGTTGCACTGAGCTCCTACGAGCAGTACTTC. As protein: CASSQVALSSYEQYF.

The chain combines TRBV2 with TRBJ2-6; 9 bases are a match to TRBD1. Losses at the gene ends were 7 bases for V and 6 bases for J; bases not matched to a gene: 7. Germline values: CDR1 SNHLY, CDR2 FYNNEI. The CDR3 extends over 15 amino acids. CDR3 protein: CASNLGQGMANVLTF. CDR3 nucleotides: TGTGCCAGCAACCTAGGACAGGGGATGGCCAACGTCCTGACTTTC. The whole variable domain, remainder taken from reference TRBV2 and TRBJ2-6, is EPEVTQTPSHQVTQMGQEVILRCVPISNHLYFYWYRQILGQKVEFLVSFYNNEISEKSEIFDDQFSVERPDGSNFTLKIRSTKLEDSAMYFCASNLGQGMANVLTFGAGSRLTVL.

The CDR3: CASSQDGRGANVLTF. Written as DNA, the CDR3 is TGCGCCAGCAGCCAAGATGGTCGAGGGGCCAACGTCCTGACTTTC. The gene calls are TRBV4-3 and TRBJ2-6, with D unclear. The length of the CDR3 is 15 residues. The germline V and J ends were trimmed by 0 bases and 4 bases, with 7 bases remaining between them. The germline CDR1 and CDR2 sequences are LGHNA and YSLEER.

This sequence joins TRBV19 and TRBJ1-2, with D possibly being TRBD1 (6 bases). CDR3 length: 14 amino acids. Trimming took 7 bases from V and 6 from J, leaving 18 bases between them. Germline V lookup: CDR1 LNHDA, CDR2 SQIVND (reference sequence). DNA of the CDR3: TGTGCCAGTAAACACCGACAGGTCGCTAATGGCTACACCTTC. Protein product: CASKHRQVANGYTF. Full variable domain (outside the CDR3, taken from reference TRBV19 and TRBJ1-2): DGGITQSPKYLFRKEGQNVTLSCEQNLNHDAMYWYRQDPGQGLRLIYYSQIVNDFQKGDIAEGYSVSREKKESFPLTVTSAQKNPTAFYLCASKHRQVANGYTFGSGTRLTVV.

The V call is TRBV2, the J call TRBJ2-7; the D gene is possibly TRBD2 (5 bases). The CDR3 covers 13 residues. Looked up from germline, CDR1 is SNHLY and CDR2 is FYNNEI. V dropped 6 bases and J dropped 2 bases, with 11 bases sitting between them. CDR3 protein: CASSAGIPYEQYF. The CDR3 nucleotides read TGTGCCAGCAGCGCCGGGATCCCCTACGAGCAGTACTTC.

This clone turned up a few times. The V and J genes are TRBV2 and TRBJ2-3; 10 bases are shared with TRBD2. Germline-derived CDR1 and CDR2 are SNHLY and FYNNEI. The CDR3 length is 14 residues. J lost 2 bases, V lost 6 bases, and 2 bases had no gene match. Here the CDR3 DNA reads TGTGCCAGCAGACTAGCGGGGTACACAGATACGCAGTATTTT. This sequence encodes CASRLAGYTDTQYF. The full variable domain, in which reference TRBV2 and TRBJ2-3 provide the parts outside the CDR3, is EPEVTQTPSHQVTQMGQEVILRCVPISNHLYFYWYRQILGQKVEFLVSFYNNEISEKSEIFDDQFSVERPDGSNFTLKIRSTKLEDSAMYFCASRLAGYTDTQYFGPGTRLTVL.

The rearrangement uses TRBV30 and TRBJ1-1; D possibly corresponds to TRBD1 (5 bases). The V gene lost 7 bases and the J gene lost 3 bases, with 21 bases spanning the gap. This CDR3 region has 15 residues. Germline CDR1 GTSNPN, CDR2 SVGIG (reference sequence). The CDR3 protein is CAYDPGESLDTEAFF. The DNA of the CDR3 is TGTGCCTACGACCCGGGGGAGAGTTTGGACACTGAAGCTTTCTTT.

This clone was observed a single time. The rearrangement uses TRBV13 and TRBJ2-7; weak D call: TRBD1 (5 bases). The CDR3 is made up of 16 amino acids. Trimming cost V 4 bases and J 2 bases, with 18 bases left between them. Germline V gene sequence: CDR1 PRHDT, CDR2 FYEKMQ (reference sequence). The CDR3 loop reads CASSSRATEGAYEQYF. CDR3 in DNA: TGTGCCAGCAGCTCAAGGGCGACAGAAGGGGCCTACGAGCAGTACTTC.

DNA for the CDR3: TGTGCCAGCAGCAAACAGGGGAAAAACATTCAGTACTTC. Residues: CASSKQGKNIQYF. The rearrangement links TRBV9 to TRBJ2-4, with 7 positions matching TRBD1. V was pared by 4 bases and J by 4 bases, with 2 bases of the junction left unmatched. Looked up from germline, CDR1 is SGDLS and CDR2 is YYNGEE. The CDR3 is made up of 13 amino acids.

This clone occurred a few times. The chain carries TRBV9 and TRBJ2-6; D is undetermined. V lost 7 bases, J lost 3 bases, and 5 bases lay in between. The CDR3 runs 12 residues. Germline V gene sequence: CDR1 SGDLS, CDR2 YYNGEE. The CDR3 bases are TGTGCCAGCGCAGATGGGGCCAACGTCCTGACTTTC. Its protein is CASADGANVLTF.

The V and J genes are TRBV7-6 and TRBJ2-5; D not certain. Trimming took off 0 bases at V and 3 bases at J, with 11 bases between the two ends. Germline V lookup: CDR1 SGHVS, CDR2 FNYEAQ. The CDR3 loop spans 15 amino acids. This CDR3 reads CASSLAYRQEETQYF. The CDR3 DNA reads as TGTGCCAGCAGCTTAGCGTATCGACAAGAAGAGACCCAGTACTTC.

The genes are TRBV29-1 and TRBJ1-2, with TRBD1 identical over 7 bases. V dropped 1 base and J dropped 2; count of bases not matched to a gene: 1. The CDR3 has 13 residues. Germline CDR1 is SQVTM and CDR2 is ANQGSEA. The CDR3 DNA sequence: TGCAGCGTTGAAGGACAGGGAAACTATGGCTACACCTTC. This encodes CSVEGQGNYGYTF. Combining the CDR3 with reference TRBV29-1 and TRBJ1-2 gives the whole variable domain SAVISQKPSRDICQRGTSLTIQCQVDSQVTMMFWYRQQPGQSLTLIATANQGSEATYESGFVIDKFPISRPNLTFSTLTVSNMSPEDSSIYLCSVEGQGNYGYTFGSGTRLTVV.

The V and J genes are TRBV29-1 and TRBJ2-1; 8 nucleotides line up with TRBD2. The V gene's germline CDR1 is SQVTM and CDR2 ANQGSEA. With 6 bases clipped from V and 9 bases from J, the junction kept 10 bases outside the gene matches. The CDR3 has 13 residues. CDR3 in amino acids: CSVERGGRGEQFF. CDR3 coding DNA: TGCAGCGTGGAACGGGGGGGCCGAGGTGAGCAGTTCTTC.

The rearrangement uses TRBV12-5 and TRBJ1-1; TRBD1 is a possible D gene (5 bases). The CDR3 has 16 residues. CDR1 and CDR2 (germline): LGHNT, FRNRAP. V was cut by 5 bases and J by 6 bases, with 22 bases left in between. The CDR3 DNA reads as TGTGCTAGTGGTGGGGCCCATTCGGCCTATACGGCTGAAGCTTTCTTT. Its translation is CASGGAHSAYTAEAFF.

This chain links TRBV29-1 with TRBJ2-7; TRBD2 is a possible D gene (6 bases). V was shortened by 1 base and J by 4 bases, with 11 bases between the two germline ends. CDR3 size: 13 residues. The germline CDR1 and CDR2 sequences are SQVTM and ANQGSEA. The DNA for the CDR3 is TGCAGCGTTGAAGGGGGGGAGGAGTACGAGCAGTACTTC. Translation gives CSVEGGEEYEQYF.

The chain recombines TRBV5-1 with TRBJ2-1; 9 nucleotides agree with TRBD2. Germline CDR1 and CDR2: SGHRS and YFSETQ. Losses at the gene ends were 2 bases for V and 4 bases for J; bases not matched to a gene: 4. The CDR3 is 15 amino acids. CDR3 nucleotide sequence: TGCGCCAGCAGCTTAGCGGGGGGTCGGTACAATGAGCAGTTCTTC. Translation gives CASSLAGGRYNEQFF.

This clone has only a few counts. CDR3 loop: CASSLDGGDQPQHF. The CDR3 nucleotides read TGTGCCAGCAGCTTAGACGGCGGCGATCAGCCCCAGCATTTT. The chain employs TRBV7-8 and TRBJ1-5, with no clear D. The germline V gene has CDR1 SGHVS and CDR2 FQNEAQ. The germline V and J ends were trimmed by 1 base and 5 bases, with 9 bases remaining between them. This CDR3 contains 14 residues.

This rearrangement joins TRBV7-9 to TRBJ1-1, with TRBD1 as a possible D gene (5 bases). Per the germline V gene, CDR1 is SEHNR and CDR2 is FQNEAQ (reference sequence). The V and J ends lost 1 base and 0 bases respectively, with 9 bases between them. The CDR3 totals 15 residues. The CDR3 spells CASSLVSGVNTEAFF. In DNA form, the CDR3 reads TGTGCCAGCAGCTTAGTTTCGGGGGTGAACACTGAAGCTTTCTTT.

This clone was recorded a few times. The V and J genes are TRBV9 and TRBJ1-2, with TRBD1 identical over 7 bases. CDR3 length: 14 residues. V trimming: 4 bases; J trimming: 8 bases; junction bases outside the gene matches: 11. Germline CDR1 reads SGDLS; CDR2 reads YYNGEE. The DNA for the CDR3 is TGTGCCAGCAGCCTCGGTAAGGGGGCCGAGGGCTACACCTTC. This gives the protein CASSLGKGAEGYTF.

This clone came up a few times. The rearrangement joins TRBV11-2 to TRBJ2-1; D is undetermined. The CDR3 consists of 14 residues. Germline CDR1 reads SGHAT; CDR2 reads FQNNGV. The V and J ends lost 1 base and 4 bases respectively, with 8 bases between them. CDR3 DNA sequence: TGTGCCAGCAGCTTAGTGGCCGCTTACAATGAGCAGTTCTTC. This codes for CASSLVAAYNEQFF.

CDR3 nucleotide sequence: TGTGCCAGTCGGACTGACGACCAAGAGACCCAGTACTTC. It is translated as CASRTDDQETQYF. The rearrangement links TRBV10-3 to TRBJ2-5; tentatively, D is TRBD2 (5 bases). The germline V gene encodes CDR1 ENHRY and CDR2 SYGVKD. Trimming pared 10 bases from V and 0 bases from J, leaving 12 bases between. There are 13 residues in the CDR3.

The V and J genes are TRBV7-9 and TRBJ2-7, with D tentatively TRBD1 (6 bases). The CDR3 is made up of 13 amino acids. The germline V gene has CDR1 SEHNR and CDR2 FQNEAQ (reference sequence). The germline V and J ends were trimmed by 6 bases and 2 bases, with 11 bases remaining between them. The CDR3 region is CASRSGTTYEQYF. The CDR3 DNA is TGTGCCAGCAGGTCCGGGACAACCTACGAGCAGTACTTC.

Comment on this clone: This sample also contains other DNA sequences that code for the same CDR3. V is TRBV4-1 and J is TRBJ2-3; D is uncertain. V lost 0 bases to trimming and J lost 4 bases, with 11 bases between them. The CDR3 extends over 15 amino acids. Germline V lookup: CDR1 MGHRA, CDR2 YSYEKL. CDR3 sequence (DNA): TGCGCCAGCAGCCAAGATCCTGGATCGGCAGATACGCAGTATTTT. Residues: CASSQDPGSADTQYF.

This chain links TRBV30 with TRBJ2-7; possibly TRBD1 or TRBD2 for D (5 bases each). The germline V gene has CDR1 GTSNPN and CDR2 SVGIG (reference sequence). The CDR3 runs 13 residues. V lost 0 bases to trimming and J lost 6 bases, with 12 bases between them. As DNA, the CDR3 is TGTGCCTGGAGTGTAGGGACCTTCTCCGAGCAGTACTTC. It yields the protein CAWSVGTFSEQYF.

This clone has just a few counts. The chain links TRBV7-9 to TRBJ2-1, with D possibly matching TRBD2 (6 bases). This CDR3 comprises 16 residues. The ends were cut back, 4 bases at V and 6 bases at J, with 19 bases in the middle. Germline V lookup: CDR1 SEHNR, CDR2 FQNEAQ (reference sequence). CDR3 in amino acids: CASSYLGGYGANEQFF. CDR3 DNA: TGTGCCAGCAGCTATCTCGGGGGATATGGTGCCAATGAGCAGTTCTTC.

This clone was counted a few times. The chain couples TRBV10-2 to TRBJ2-3; 11 nucleotides line up with TRBD2. Germline V gene data show CDR1 as WSHSY and CDR2 as SAAADI. V was pared by 4 bases and J by 3 bases, with 3 bases of the junction left unmatched. The CDR3 runs to 15 residues. CDR3 residues: CASSAASGGTDTQYF. CDR3 coding DNA: TGCGCCAGCAGTGCGGCTAGCGGGGGGACAGATACGCAGTATTTT.

This clone was counted once. The chain is built from TRBV10-2 and TRBJ1-2; no definite D call. The ends were cut back, 3 bases at V and 2 bases at J, with 4 bases in the middle. Germline CDR1 reads WSHSY; CDR2 reads SAAADI. The CDR3 has 12 residues. The CDR3 region is CASSDSNYGYTF. The CDR3 DNA follows: TGCGCCAGCAGTGACAGCAACTATGGCTACACCTTC.